The clone carrying this T cell receptor (beta chain) was seen a few times. The target antigen is unknown. Study results and caveats: Tumor memory CD4+ T cell TCR gene usage clustered with blood and lymph node memory CD4+ cells and lymph node naive CD4+ cells. Larger-cohort validation covered only one TCR beta V-J rearrangement.

Semi-nested PCR with Nested Universal Primer A followed constant-region reverse priming of full-length variable regions. TCRdb reprocessed the 5' RACE reads via MiXCR and lists one record per CDR3 protein. This sample carries 25,000 to 40,000 distinct CDR3 sequences, around a quarter of them seen once, and the ten largest clones take around 4.7%. CDR1 MNHEY and CDR2 SMNVEV come from the germline V gene (reference sequence). CDR3 size: 16 residues. Trimming took 5 bases from V and 0 from J; bases not matched to a gene: 6. Memory CD4+ T cells were sorted as CD4+CD45RO+CD25- cells. Sequenced sample: memory CD4+ T cells sorted from blood. Subset given: memory CD4+ T cells, CD4+CD45RO+CD25-. This clonotype was obtained from a female donor with breast cancer. This chain uses TRBV27 with TRBJ2-7; 11 bases fit TRBD2. The CDR3 bases are TGTGCCAGCAGTCCCCGACTAGCGGGAAGCTCCTACGAGCAGTACTTC. Translating gives CASSPRLAGSSYEQYF.